One sample yielded the 26 T cell receptor beta chains listed below, sequenced in a study of read filtering for tumor transcriptome and immune sequencing. Molecular barcoded adaptors covering alpha/delta and beta/gamma chains were used on roughly 400 ng RNA. TCRdb re-analysed the reads in MiXCR, keeping a single row per CDR3 protein. The table shows approximately 41,000 distinct CDR3 sequences, with 10% to 15% occurring only once. Specimen: a population of CD138-negative cells sorted from bone marrow. Receptors originate from a donor at least 40 years old with multiple myeloma.

Remarks on this clonotype: This may stem from a read error, because a much larger clone lies one nucleotide away. The chain links TRBV27 to TRBJ2-6; D may be TRBD1 or TRBD2 (6 bases each). This CDR3 comprises 15 residues. The germline CDR1 and CDR2 sequences are MNHEY and SMNVEV (reference sequence). The CDR3 nucleotides read TGTGCCAGCAGCGGGGGCCACATTGGGGCCAACGTCCTGGCTTTC. This gives the protein CASSGGHIGANVLAF.

Remarks on this clonotype: This could be a read error, since a much larger clone is one nucleotide away. The V and J genes are TRBV7-9 and TRBJ2-6; D is possibly TRBD1 (5 bases). The CDR3 consists of 14 residues. From germline, CDR1 is SEHNR and CDR2 FQNEAQ (reference sequence). CDR3 in DNA: TGTGCCAGCAGCCGGGTCTCTGGGGCCAACGTCCCGACTTTC. Protein: CASSRVSGANVPTF.

About this clonotype itself: A clone one base away is much larger, so this may be a read error. V usage is TRBV7-8 and J usage is TRBJ1-5, with TRBD1 as a possible D gene (5 bases). In germline, CDR1 is SGHVS, CDR2 FQNEAQ. This CDR3 comprises 13 residues. V lost 5 bases, J lost 9 bases, and 14 bases lay in between. CDR3 protein: CASSPVTAPPQHF. The CDR3 DNA follows: TGTGCCAGCAGCCCCGTGACAGCGCCGCCCCAGCATTTT.

A word on this clonotype: This CDR3 fails to terminate in the conserved phenylalanine or tryptophan, so it likely reflects a read error. The CDR3 DNA reads TGTGCCACCAGTGATATGACGGGGGCCGGCTTGAGCGATGAGCAGTTCCTC. Amino acid sequence: CATSDMTGAGLSDEQFL. This chain connects TRBV24-1 to TRBJ2-1, with D possibly being TRBD1 or TRBD2 (6 bases each). V gave up 3 bases and J gave up 8 bases, with 22 bases separating them. This CDR3 region has 17 residues. Per the germline V gene, CDR1 is KGHDR and CDR2 is SFDVKD.

This clonotype appeared many times. J is TRBJ1-5 and V is TRBV19; maybe TRBD1 (6 bases). Trimming cost V 5 bases and J 4 bases, with 9 bases left between them. The CDR3 covers 13 residues. Germline V gene lookup returns CDR1 LNHDA and CDR2 SQIVND (reference sequence). Here the CDR3 reads CASSPGQNQPQHF. CDR3 in DNA: TGTGCCAGTAGTCCAGGACAGAATCAGCCCCAGCATTTT.

This clonotype was observed many times. The chain couples TRBV12-5 to TRBJ2-1; 14 positions agree with TRBD2. The CDR3 length is 19 residues. Trimming took 3 bases from V and 3 from J; bases not matched to a gene: 10. Germline V gene sequence: CDR1 LGHNT, CDR2 FRNRAP. The CDR3, as DNA: TGTGCTAGTGGTTTCCATAACTTGGGACTAGCGGGAGTCTACAATGAGCAGTTCTTC. It encodes CASGFHNLGLAGVYNEQFF.

This clonotype was observed a handful of times. The chain recombines TRBV11-2 with TRBJ2-7; the match to TRBD2 covers 9 bases. V gave up 7 bases and J gave up 3 bases; unmatched junction bases: 16. The CDR3 extends over 17 amino acids. The germline V gene has CDR1 SGHAT and CDR2 FQNNGV. CDR3 DNA sequence: TGTGCCAGCACCTTCTCCGTCTTAGCGGGAGAGGACTACGAGCAGTACTTC. Protein sequence: CASTFSVLAGEDYEQYF.

A word on this clonotype: It may be a read error: a sequence one base away is much more abundant. J is TRBJ2-1 and V is TRBV5-4; TRBD2 matches 9 bases. The CDR3 contains 15 residues. After removal of 4 bases from V and 6 bases from J, the junction contained 8 bases not matched to a gene. Germline V gene sequence: CDR1 SGHNT, CDR2 YYREEE (reference sequence). The CDR3 protein is CASSGAGLASNEQFF. CDR3 nucleotides: TGTGCCAGCAGCGGAGCGGGACTAGCTTCCAATGAGCAGTTCTTC.

This clonotype was observed many times. The CDR3 sequence is CSARGAGNRYNEQFF. The CDR3 region has the DNA TGCAGTGCTAGGGGGGCGGGCAATCGGTACAATGAGCAGTTCTTC. This sequence joins TRBV20-1 and TRBJ2-1; perhaps TRBD1 as D (6 bases). This CDR3 comprises 15 residues. The V end lost 3 bases, the J end lost 4 bases, and 16 bases lay between the germline ends. From germline, CDR1 is DFQATT and CDR2 SNEGSKA (reference sequence).

Regarding this clonotype: Germline and junction disagree at one end, which may indicate a read error. The J gene is TRBJ1-1, the V gene TRBV6-5; TRBD1 matches 7 bases. CDR1 and CDR2 from the germline V gene are MNHEY and SVGAGI. The CDR3 is made up of 15 amino acids. The CDR3 loop is CASSHSQGRGTEAFF. For the CDR3, the DNA is TGTGCCAGCAGTCACTCACAGGGGAGAGGCACTGAAGCTTTCTTT.

This clonotype was counted at least ten times. The chain links TRBV29-1 to TRBJ1-1; tentative D call: TRBD1 (5 bases). CDR1 is SQVTM, CDR2 ANQGSEA, per germline. This CDR3 is built from 10 residues. V dropped 6 bases and J dropped 10 bases, with 12 bases sitting between them. The CDR3 loop reads CSVRGVVAFF. In DNA form, the CDR3 reads TGCAGCGTGAGGGGTGTTGTAGCTTTCTTT.

This clonotype has a count of ten or more. The V and J genes are TRBV29-1 and TRBJ2-1; the match to TRBD2 covers 7 bases. Germline CDR1 is SQVTM and CDR2 is ANQGSEA. J was trimmed by 6 bases and V by 1 base; bases with no gene match: 9. This CDR3 comprises 15 residues. CDR3 in DNA: TGCAGCGTTGAAGTGTTGGCGGGAGTTGTCAATGAGCAGTTCTTC. This sequence encodes CSVEVLAGVVNEQFF.

This clonotype has ten or more counts. The chain employs TRBV6-5 and TRBJ2-1; TRBD2 aligns across 10 bases. The germline CDR1 and CDR2 sequences are MNHEY and SVGAGI. The CDR3 loop spans 16 amino acids. The V gene end was trimmed by 2 bases and the J gene end by 9 bases; junction bases not matched to a gene: 10. CDR3 protein: CASSYTHSGRASEQFF. The CDR3 nucleotides read TGTGCCAGCAGTTACACCCACAGCGGGAGGGCAAGTGAGCAGTTCTTC.

This clonotype has ten or more counts. The chain couples TRBV7-9 to TRBJ2-7, with TRBD2 matching 8 bases. Per germline, CDR1 SEHNR and CDR2 FQNEAQ (reference sequence). With V trimmed by 5 bases and J by 2 bases, 11 bases remained unmatched. This CDR3 has 16 residues. The CDR3 spells CASSPSGGGGTYEQYF. CDR3 nucleotide sequence: TGTGCCAGCAGCCCGAGCGGGGGAGGGGGGACCTACGAGCAGTACTTC.

About this clonotype itself: It may be a read error: a sequence one base away is much more abundant. The chain is built from TRBV6-5 and TRBJ2-1; D is tentatively TRBD1 or TRBD2 (5 bases each). The CDR3 is 16 residues long. Germline CDR1 reads MNHEY; CDR2 reads SVGAGI. This CDR3 is CASSTPHEGTHNGQFF. The CDR3 DNA reads as TGTGCCAGCAGTACGCCGCATGAGGGGACCCACAATGGGCAGTTCTTC.

The count of this clonotype is one. A much larger clone lies a single base off, so this may be a read error. The CDR3 end shows no conserved phenylalanine or tryptophan, and so a read error is likely. The chain uses TRBV4-2 and TRBJ2-6; no firm D call. Germline V gene lookup returns CDR1 LGHNA and CDR2 YNFKEQ. The CDR3 runs 15 residues. The CDR3 is CASSRTSSGANVLTI. The CDR3 nucleotides are TGCGCCAGCAGTCGTACATCCTCTGGGGCCAACGTCCTGACTATC.

As for this clonotype: This likely stems from a read error, as it lies one base from a far larger clone. This chain joins TRBV7-9 and TRBJ2-7; TRBD2 aligns across 7 bases. Trimming cost V 5 bases and J 7 bases; bases outside gene matches: 17. Per germline, CDR1 SEHNR and CDR2 FQNEAQ (reference sequence). CDR3 length: 16 residues. As DNA, the CDR3 is TGTGCCAGCAGCATACTAGCGAGGGAGGGCCTTGGTGAGCAGTACTTC. As protein: CASSILAREGLGEQYF.

This clonotype was seen many times. The chain links TRBV5-1 to TRBJ2-2; D may be TRBD1 (5 bases). The CDR3 has 16 amino acids. CDR1 and CDR2 (germline): SGHRS, YFSETQ. Trimming shortened V by 4 bases and J by 0 bases, and 13 bases separated the two germline ends. The CDR3 sequence is CASSRTGTANTGELFF. The CDR3 DNA follows: TGCGCCAGCAGCCGTACAGGAACCGCGAACACCGGGGAGCTGTTTTTT.

This clonotype has a count of ten or more. The J gene is TRBJ2-3, the V gene TRBV27; no firm D call. In germline, CDR1 is MNHEY, CDR2 SMNVEV (reference sequence). Trimming stripped 5 bases from V and 1 base from J, with 7 bases between. This CDR3 has 13 residues. The CDR3 reads CASSPSGTDTQYF. CDR3 nucleotide sequence: TGTGCCAGCAGTCCCTCTGGCACAGATACGCAGTATTTT.

Ten or more counts support this clonotype. The rearrangement links TRBV4-1 to TRBJ2-2; D ambiguous. V was clipped by 1 base and J by 5 bases, with 11 bases between them. The CDR3 has 15 amino acids. Germline-derived CDR1 and CDR2 are MGHRA and YSYEKL. CDR3: CASSQGPVWTGELFF. As DNA, the CDR3 is TGCGCCAGCAGCCAAGGGCCGGTTTGGACCGGGGAGCTGTTTTTT.

Ten or more counts support this clonotype. The V gene is TRBV7-9, the J gene TRBJ2-5; a weak D match, TRBD2 (6 bases). Germline CDR1 and CDR2: SEHNR and FQNEAQ (reference sequence). V lost 3 bases and J 2 bases, leaving 13 bases between the germline ends. CDR3 length equals 15 residues. The DNA of the CDR3 is TGTGCCAGCAGCTTTGTAGTAGCGGCTCAAGAGACCCAGTACTTC. This translates into CASSFVVAAQETQYF.

This clonotype was recorded at least ten times. The genes are TRBV20-1 and TRBJ2-2; the D is unclear. This CDR3 spans 13 amino acids. V dropped 6 bases and J dropped 0 bases, with 8 bases sitting between them. CDR1 DFQATT and CDR2 SNEGSKA come from the germline V gene (reference sequence). The CDR3 nucleotides are TGCAGTGCAACCCCTCCGAACACCGGGGAGCTGTTTTTT. Translating gives CSATPPNTGELFF.

This clonotype was seen repeatedly, ten times or more. This chain connects TRBV7-2 to TRBJ1-1, with a weak D call TRBD1 (5 bases). Germline V gene data show CDR1 as SGHTA and CDR2 as FQGNSA. V was shortened by 10 bases and J by 10 bases, with 16 bases between the two germline ends. The CDR3 extends over 11 amino acids. In DNA, the CDR3 is TGTGCCATTCAGGGTTCGGAGTTAGCTTTCTTT. Translating gives CAIQGSELAFF.

This clonotype was seen ten or more times. This chain links TRBV7-2 with TRBJ2-1, with D perhaps matching TRBD2 (7 bases). The CDR3 consists of 15 residues. Trimming took off 8 bases at V and 6 bases at J, with 20 bases between the two ends. CDR1 is SGHTA, CDR2 FQGNSA, per germline. CDR3 bases: TGTGCCAGCGGCGCGGGGGCGCTGAGATTCAATGAGCAGTTCTTC. As protein: CASGAGALRFNEQFF.

This clonotype came up many times. This sequence joins TRBV4-2 and TRBJ2-1; 9 bases map to TRBD2. This CDR3 region has 16 residues. Germline lookup yields CDR1 LGHNA and CDR2 YNFKEQ. With V trimmed by 0 bases and J by 2 bases, 2 bases remained unmatched. The CDR3 loop reads CASSQDPSGTYNEQFF. CDR3 nucleotide sequence: TGTGCCAGCAGCCAAGACCCTAGCGGGACCTACAATGAGCAGTTCTTC.

V gene TRBV7-9 combines with J gene TRBJ2-7, with 8 bases lining up with TRBD1. CDR3 size: 15 residues. Looked up from germline, CDR1 is SEHNR and CDR2 is FQNEAQ (reference sequence). J was trimmed by 1 base and V by 5 bases; bases with no gene match: 7. The CDR3 nucleotides read TGTGCCAGCAGCCAGTCCGACAGGGGATCCTACGAGCAGTACTTC. Protein sequence: CASSQSDRGSYEQYF.